This T cell receptor beta chain appears in the sequencing data of a study of T-cell memory formation after mild COVID-19. About the study: Largely, TCR clusters stayed within a single donor. Regarding the study as a whole: Clones that contracted from day 15 to 85 were balanced CD4/CD8, while later expanders leaned CD4+. Clonal second-wave expansions that peaked on day 37 had unconfirmed SARS-CoV-2 specificity.

Germline V gene lookup returns CDR1 KGHDR and CDR2 SFDVKD. The V end was cut by 9 bases, the J end by 1 base, with 10 bases between. This CDR3 comprises 13 residues. One entry per CDR3 protein results from TCRdb running MiXCR on the 5' RACE reads. The data contain hundreds of thousands of distinct CDR3 sequences, around a quarter of them singletons. On this clonotype itself: Its antigen remains unidentified.

The chain is built from TRBV24-1 and TRBJ2-3; either TRBD1 or TRBD2 may fit D (5 bases each). This TCR was sampled from an adult woman who had mild COVID-19 (a few samples of this study predate the infection). Cell type and time point are not known. Sequenced sample: PBMCs or a T cell subset sorted from them (not recorded which). The CDR3 spells CATERGGTDTQYF. The CDR3 DNA sequence: TGTGCCACCGAAAGGGGAGGCACAGATACGCAGTATTTT.